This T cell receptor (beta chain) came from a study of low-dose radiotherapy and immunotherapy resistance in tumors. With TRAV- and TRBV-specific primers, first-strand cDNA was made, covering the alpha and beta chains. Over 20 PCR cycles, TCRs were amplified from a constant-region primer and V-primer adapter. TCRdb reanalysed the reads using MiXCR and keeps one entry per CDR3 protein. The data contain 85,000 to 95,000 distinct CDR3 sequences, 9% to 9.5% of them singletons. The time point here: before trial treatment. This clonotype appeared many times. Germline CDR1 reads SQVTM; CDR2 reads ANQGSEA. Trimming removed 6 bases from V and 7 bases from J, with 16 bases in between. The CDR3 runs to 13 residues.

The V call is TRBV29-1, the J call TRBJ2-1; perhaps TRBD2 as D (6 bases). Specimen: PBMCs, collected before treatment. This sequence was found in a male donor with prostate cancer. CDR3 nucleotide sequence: TGCAGCGTCCGGGTGGGTGGAGGGAATGAGCAGTTCTTC. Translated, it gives CSVRVGGGNEQFF.